This paragraph covers one T cell receptor beta chain sequence. In the source study's methods: From reference gene primer amplification, estimates of nucleated cell counts were derived. Clones were read by immunoSEQ multiplex PCR, and TCRdb kept only the in-frame ones, dropping some. V, J and clone size reflect that table, while D and trimming were determined from the DNA. The data contain fewer than 85,000 clones, 75% to 80% of them singletons. This CDR3 spans 18 amino acids. The V gene end was trimmed by 1 base and the J gene end by 0 bases; junction bases not matched to a gene: 3. The germline V gene encodes CDR1 KGHSH and CDR2 LQKENI. These data are taken from a study of blood T cell repertoires in COVID-19. Study-level information: COVID-19 samples, acute and convalescent, were from the United States, Italy and Spain. T cells, B-cell-depleted T cells, or PBMCs provided the cDNA or gDNA that served as material.

This sequence joins TRBV18 and TRBJ2-2; 12 positions agree with TRBD2. The source of this sequence is a man between 65 and 80 years old with COVID-19, enrolled during active disease. Sequencing used peripheral blood. CDR3 residues: CASSPQSSGRANTGELFF. Written as DNA, the CDR3 is TGTGCCAGCTCACCACAATCTAGCGGGAGGGCGAACACCGGGGAGCTGTTTTTT. The whole variable domain, filled in from reference TRBV18 and TRBJ2-2, reads NAGVMQNPRHLVRRRGQEARLRCSPMKGHSHVYWYRQLPEEGLKFMVYLQKENIIDESGMPKERFSAEFPKEGPSILRIQQVVRGDSAAYFCASSPQSSGRANTGELFFGEGSRLTVL.